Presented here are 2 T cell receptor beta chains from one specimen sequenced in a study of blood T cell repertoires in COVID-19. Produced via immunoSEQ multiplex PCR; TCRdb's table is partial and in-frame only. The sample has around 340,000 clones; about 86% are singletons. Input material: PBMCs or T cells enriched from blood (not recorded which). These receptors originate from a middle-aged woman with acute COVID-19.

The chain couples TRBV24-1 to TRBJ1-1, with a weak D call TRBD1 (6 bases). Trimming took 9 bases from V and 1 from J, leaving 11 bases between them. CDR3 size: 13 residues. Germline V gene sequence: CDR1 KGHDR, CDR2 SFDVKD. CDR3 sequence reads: CATARTANTEAFF. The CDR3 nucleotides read TGTGCCACCGCACGGACAGCGAACACTGAAGCTTTCTTT.

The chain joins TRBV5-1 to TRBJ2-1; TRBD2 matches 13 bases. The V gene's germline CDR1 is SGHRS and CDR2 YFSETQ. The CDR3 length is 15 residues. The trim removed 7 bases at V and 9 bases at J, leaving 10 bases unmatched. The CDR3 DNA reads TGCGCCAGCTCCGGGACTAGCGGGACCCGGGGTGAGCAGTTCTTC. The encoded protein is CASSGTSGTRGEQFF. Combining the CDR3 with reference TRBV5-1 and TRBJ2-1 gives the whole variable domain KAGVTQTPRYLIKTRGQQVTLSCSPISGHRSVSWYQQTPGQGLQFLFEYFSETQRNKGNFPGRFSGRQFSNSRSEMNVSTLELGDSALYLCASSGTSGTRGEQFFGPGTRLTVL.